The 19 T cell receptor beta chains below all came from one sample that was sequenced in a study of blood T cell repertoires in COVID-19. Using immunoSEQ multiplex PCR, the repertoire was profiled, and TCRdb retains in-frame clones only, with some absent. The sample lists 25,000 to 35,000 clones; approximately 80% were seen once. Sequenced: peripheral blood. These receptors all stem from a human donor in a cohort sampled during active COVID-19.

This rearrangement joins TRBV6-5 to TRBJ1-2; TRBD1 matches 8 bases. This CDR3 is built from 13 residues. Trimming cost V 2 bases and J 8 bases; bases outside gene matches: 4. Per germline, CDR1 MNHEY and CDR2 SVGAGI. CDR3 DNA sequence: TGTGCCAGCAGTTACCAGGGGGCAGAGGGCTACACCTTC. This encodes CASSYQGAEGYTF.

The chain joins TRBV10-2 to TRBJ2-7; D possibly corresponds to TRBD1 (6 bases). This CDR3 contains 12 residues. Germline V lookup: CDR1 WSHSY, CDR2 SAAADI. The ends were cut back, 5 bases at V and 7 bases at J, with 12 bases in the middle. The CDR3 nucleotides read TGCGCCAGCAGTCGGACAGCCCTGGAGCAGTACTTC. This encodes CASSRTALEQYF.

This chain links TRBV5-1 with TRBJ2-7; 7 bases agree with TRBD1. CDR3 length equals 16 residues. Trimming at V came to 0 bases and at J to 2 bases, leaving 8 bases not matched to a gene. CDR1 and CDR2 (germline): SGHRS, YFSETQ. CDR3 coding DNA: TGCGCCAGCAGCTTGGGAGTGACAGGGACGACCTACGAGCAGTACTTC. Translating it yields CASSLGVTGTTYEQYF.

V and J are TRBV6-5 and TRBJ1-2; 10 nucleotides match TRBD1. Per the germline V gene, CDR1 is MNHEY and CDR2 is SVGAGI. The CDR3 is made up of 15 amino acids. With 5 bases clipped from V and 8 bases from J, the junction kept 11 bases outside the gene matches. The CDR3 nucleotides are TGTGCCAGCAGTCCTTCGACAGGGGGCGGATGGGGCTACACCTTC. This translates into CASSPSTGGGWGYTF.

The chain combines TRBV7-2 with TRBJ2-3; perhaps TRBD2 as D (7 bases). V was trimmed by 1 base and J by 4 bases, leaving 15 bases between them. The CDR3 sequence is 16 residues long. In germline, CDR1 is SGHTA, CDR2 FQGNSA. CDR3 loop: CASSLGARGGADTQYF. In DNA form, the CDR3 reads TGTGCCAGCAGCTTAGGGGCGAGGGGGGGCGCAGATACGCAGTATTTT.

The rearrangement links TRBV3-1 (or the pseudogene TRBV3-2) to TRBJ1-1; possibly TRBD1 for D (6 bases). The CDR3 extends over 15 amino acids. Between the trimmed V and J ends, which lost 3 bases and 1 base, there was a span of 12 bases. The germline gives CDR1 LGHDT, CDR2 YNNKEL (reference sequence). The CDR3 loop reads CASSQQGHSNTEAFF. CDR3 nucleotides: TGTGCCAGCAGCCAGCAGGGACATTCGAACACTGAAGCTTTCTTT.

This clone was seen a single time. The gene calls are TRBV27 and TRBJ2-1; perhaps TRBD1 as D (6 bases). Germline V gene lookup returns CDR1 MNHEY and CDR2 SMNVEV (reference sequence). Trimming took 5 bases from V and 7 from J, leaving 15 bases between them. The CDR3 runs to 14 residues. CDR3 in DNA: TGTGCCAGCAGTCCTTCAGGACAGTGGAATGAGCAGTTCTTC. Translating gives CASSPSGQWNEQFF.

This chain joins TRBV28 and TRBJ1-6; 7 bases map to TRBD1. V dropped 6 bases and J dropped 0; count of bases not matched to a gene: 5. The CDR3 length is 16 residues. Germline lookup yields CDR1 MDHEN and CDR2 SYDVKM. The CDR3: CASRSSGGSYNSPLHF. In nucleotides, the CDR3 is TGTGCCAGCAGATCCTCAGGGGGCTCCTATAATTCACCCCTCCACTTT.

This clone has a handful of counts. CDR3 DNA: TGCGCCAGCAGCCCTGGACAGGGGGCAAGAAATGAGCAGTTCTTC. The encoded protein is CASSPGQGARNEQFF. The rearrangement uses TRBV5-1 and TRBJ2-1, with 11 bases identical to TRBD1. Germline trimming cut 4 bases from V and 7 bases from J; bases unmatched to any gene: 7. Germline CDR1 and CDR2: SGHRS and YFSETQ. This CDR3 is 15 amino acids long.

The chain has TRBV7-2 and TRBJ2-7, with D perhaps matching TRBD1 (6 bases). The CDR3 has 13 amino acids. The germline V gene encodes CDR1 SGHTA and CDR2 FQGNSA. V was pared by 5 bases and J by 4 bases, with 12 bases between. The CDR3 reads CASSADSLYEQYF. CDR3 nucleotides: TGTGCCAGCAGCGCGGACAGTTTATACGAGCAGTACTTC.

The gene calls are TRBV10-3 and TRBJ2-6, with D possibly being TRBD2 (7 bases). V lost 10 bases and J 0 bases, leaving 10 bases between the germline ends. This CDR3 is built from 14 residues. Germline values: CDR1 ENHRY, CDR2 SYGVKD. CDR3 nucleotide sequence: TGTGCCACGGGGGGCAGCTCTGGGGCCAACGTCCTGACTTTC. It codes for CATGGSSGANVLTF.

The chain joins TRBV11-2 to TRBJ2-7; 7 bases match TRBD2. Germline V gives CDR1 SGHAT, CDR2 FQNNGV. The J segment lost 4 bases and the V segment lost 2 bases, leaving 8 bases of the junction unmatched. The length of the CDR3 is 15 residues. The CDR3 DNA reads as TGTGCCAGCAGCTTATCGCAGGGAGGGGCATACGAGCAGTACTTC. Residues: CASSLSQGGAYEQYF.

J is TRBJ2-7 and V is TRBV28; the D gene is possibly TRBD1 (5 bases). This CDR3 contains 11 residues. V shed 10 bases and J shed 5 bases, with 12 bases lying between them. CDR1 and CDR2 from the germline V gene are MDHEN and SYDVKM. The CDR3 DNA follows: TGTGCCACCCAGGGTTTGCACGAGCAGTACTTC. The encoded protein is CATQGLHEQYF.

The chain carries TRBV6-5 and TRBJ2-2; D remains ambiguous. Germline V gene lookup returns CDR1 MNHEY and CDR2 SVGAGI. V lost 6 bases and J 0 bases, leaving 2 bases between the germline ends. The CDR3 is made up of 12 amino acids. This chain's CDR3 is CASSTNTGELFF. CDR3 bases: TGTGCCAGCAGCACGAACACCGGGGAGCTGTTTTTT.

This chain connects TRBV5-1 to TRBJ2-7, with D unresolved. This CDR3 comprises 13 residues. Per germline, CDR1 SGHRS and CDR2 YFSETQ. The V end lost 3 bases, the J end lost 2 bases, and 9 bases lay between the germline ends. DNA of the CDR3: TGCGCCAGCAGCTGGAACGCGGCCTACGAGCAGTACTTC. It is translated as CASSWNAAYEQYF. Looking up the rest from reference TRBV5-1 and TRBJ2-7 gives the full variable domain: KAGVTQTPRYLIKTRGQQVTLSCSPISGHRSVSWYQQTPGQGLQFLFEYFSETQRNKGNFPGRFSGRQFSNSRSEMNVSTLELGDSALYLCASSWNAAYEQYFGPGTRLTVT.

The chain is built from TRBV6-6 and TRBJ1-3; the D is unclear. Germline V gene sequence: CDR1 MNHNY, CDR2 SVGAGI (reference sequence). The CDR3 runs 15 residues. Between the trimmed V and J ends, which lost 2 bases and 0 bases, there was a span of 8 bases. This CDR3 is CASSYPTSSGNTIYF. In nucleotides, the CDR3 is TGTGCCAGCAGTTACCCCACGAGCTCTGGAAACACCATATATTTT.

The chain is built from TRBV5-1 and TRBJ1-5; D is unresolved. This CDR3 comprises 15 residues. Trimming took 0 bases from V and 2 from J, leaving 9 bases between them. Germline CDR1 and CDR2: SGHRS and YFSETQ. This CDR3 is CASSLGGQGNQPQHF. The DNA of the CDR3 is TGCGCCAGCAGCTTGGGCGGGCAAGGCAATCAGCCCCAGCATTTT.

V usage is TRBV14 and J usage is TRBJ1-3; no clear D. V was clipped by 1 base and J by 0 bases, with 10 bases between them. The CDR3 has 16 amino acids. Germline loops: CDR1 SGHDN, CDR2 FVKESK. The CDR3 here is CASSQGAGPSGNTIYF. The CDR3, as DNA: TGTGCCAGCAGCCAAGGGGCGGGCCCCTCTGGAAACACCATATATTTT.

The chain couples TRBV6-5 to TRBJ1-5; D unresolved. The V and J ends lost 6 bases and 2 bases respectively, with 8 bases between them. Germline V gene lookup returns CDR1 MNHEY and CDR2 SVGAGI. This CDR3 has 13 residues. The CDR3 DNA reads as TGTGCCAGCAGCCGCGGGGGCAATCAGCCCCAGCATTTT. Translation gives CASSRGGNQPQHF.